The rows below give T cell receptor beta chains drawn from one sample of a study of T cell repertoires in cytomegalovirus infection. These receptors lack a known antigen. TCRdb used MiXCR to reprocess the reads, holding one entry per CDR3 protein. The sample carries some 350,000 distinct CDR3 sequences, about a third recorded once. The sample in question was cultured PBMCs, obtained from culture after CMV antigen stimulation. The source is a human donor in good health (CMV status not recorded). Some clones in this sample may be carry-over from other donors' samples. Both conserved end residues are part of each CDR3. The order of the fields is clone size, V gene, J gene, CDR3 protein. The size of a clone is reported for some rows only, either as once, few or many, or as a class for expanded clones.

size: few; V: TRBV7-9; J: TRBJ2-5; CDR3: CASSRLGGQQETQYF
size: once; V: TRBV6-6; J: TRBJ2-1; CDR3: CASIPTGRAYNEQFF
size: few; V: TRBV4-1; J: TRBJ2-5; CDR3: CASSQAGGFQETQYF
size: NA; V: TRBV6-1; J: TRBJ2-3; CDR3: CASSPGTEEDTQYF
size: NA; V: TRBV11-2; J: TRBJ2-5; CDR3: CASSRGLAPLQETQYF
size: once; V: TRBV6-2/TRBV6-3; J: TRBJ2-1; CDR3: CASRRGTSGDNEQFF
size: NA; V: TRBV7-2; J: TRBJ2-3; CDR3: CASSPRKTTDTQYF
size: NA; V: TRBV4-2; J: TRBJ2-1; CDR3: CASSHPAGEQFF
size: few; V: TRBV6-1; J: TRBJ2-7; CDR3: CASRTTASGISYEQYF
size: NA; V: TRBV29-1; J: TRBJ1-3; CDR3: CGVSLAGGNTIYF
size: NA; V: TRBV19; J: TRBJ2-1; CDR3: CASTGGTGHNEQFF
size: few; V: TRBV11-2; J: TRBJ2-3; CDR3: CASTPDSTDTQYF
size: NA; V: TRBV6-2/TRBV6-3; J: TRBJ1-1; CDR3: CASSYLESRRSSNTEAFF
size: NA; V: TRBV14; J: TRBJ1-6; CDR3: CASSQGTETYNSPLHF
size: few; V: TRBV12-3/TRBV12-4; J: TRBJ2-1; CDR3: CASSLGWTGKVNEQFF
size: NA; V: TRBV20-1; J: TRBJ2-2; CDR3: CSAGLGGAVGELFF
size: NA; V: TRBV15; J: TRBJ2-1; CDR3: CATSTLPGTSVHEQFF
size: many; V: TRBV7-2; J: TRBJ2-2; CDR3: CASSSDRAGELFF
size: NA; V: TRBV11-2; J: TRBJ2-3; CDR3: CASSLGSVMSTDAQYF
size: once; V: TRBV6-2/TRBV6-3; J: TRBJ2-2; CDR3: CASRPGTGNTGELFF
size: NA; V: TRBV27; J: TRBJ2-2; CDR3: CASKMNTGELFF
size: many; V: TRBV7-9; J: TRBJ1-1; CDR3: CASSLRPSGNRNTEAFF
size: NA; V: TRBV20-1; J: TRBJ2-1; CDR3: CSAGGRSSYNEQFF
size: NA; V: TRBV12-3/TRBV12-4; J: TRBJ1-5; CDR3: CASSLIGYQPQHF
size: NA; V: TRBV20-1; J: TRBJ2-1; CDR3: CSARVRGLAGGVYNEQFF
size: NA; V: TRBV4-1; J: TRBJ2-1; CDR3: CASNSKGSGVEQFF
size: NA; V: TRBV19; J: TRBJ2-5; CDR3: CASSISVDRETQYF
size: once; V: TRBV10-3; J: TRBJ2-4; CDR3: CAISDGQPDIQYF
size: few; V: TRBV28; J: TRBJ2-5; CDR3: CASSLPGQGVETQYF
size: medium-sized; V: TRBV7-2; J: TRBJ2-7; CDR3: CASSGRAGQTPLYEQYF
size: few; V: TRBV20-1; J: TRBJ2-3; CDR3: CSAGLAGGNTDTQYF
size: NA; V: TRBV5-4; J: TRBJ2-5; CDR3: CASSLRTVQETQYF
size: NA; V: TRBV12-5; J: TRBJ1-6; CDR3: CASGLSSPVNSPLHF
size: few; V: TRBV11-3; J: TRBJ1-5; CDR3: CASSSGGQGRYNQPQHF
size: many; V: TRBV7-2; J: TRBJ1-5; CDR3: CASSFRDRYSNQPQHF
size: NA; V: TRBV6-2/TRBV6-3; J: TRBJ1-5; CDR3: CASSYSQEGYQPQHF
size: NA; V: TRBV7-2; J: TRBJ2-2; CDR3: CASSAGRTGELFF
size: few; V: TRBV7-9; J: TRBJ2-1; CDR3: CASSRSGTSGRDSYNEQFF
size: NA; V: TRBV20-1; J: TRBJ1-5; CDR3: CSARVPGPSNQPQHF
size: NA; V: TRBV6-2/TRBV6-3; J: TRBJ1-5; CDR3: CASSYRRPALYSNQPQHF
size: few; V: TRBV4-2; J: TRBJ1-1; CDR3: CASSLSASQNTEAFF
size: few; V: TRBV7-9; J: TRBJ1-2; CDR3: CASSLRGSSYYGYTF
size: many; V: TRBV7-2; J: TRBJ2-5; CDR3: CASSRSARYQETQYF
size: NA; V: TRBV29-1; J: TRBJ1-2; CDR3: CSVDDRSATIYGYTF
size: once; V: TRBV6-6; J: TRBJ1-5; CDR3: CASSFLSNQPQHF
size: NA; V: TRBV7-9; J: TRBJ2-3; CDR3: CASSLHPIAGEDPTQYF
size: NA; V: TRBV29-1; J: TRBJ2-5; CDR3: CSVEQSGTSGREPQETQYF
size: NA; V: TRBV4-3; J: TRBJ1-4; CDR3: CASSQGGQPLNEKLFF
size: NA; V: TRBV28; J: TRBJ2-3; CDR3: CASSIPGRSGTDTQYF